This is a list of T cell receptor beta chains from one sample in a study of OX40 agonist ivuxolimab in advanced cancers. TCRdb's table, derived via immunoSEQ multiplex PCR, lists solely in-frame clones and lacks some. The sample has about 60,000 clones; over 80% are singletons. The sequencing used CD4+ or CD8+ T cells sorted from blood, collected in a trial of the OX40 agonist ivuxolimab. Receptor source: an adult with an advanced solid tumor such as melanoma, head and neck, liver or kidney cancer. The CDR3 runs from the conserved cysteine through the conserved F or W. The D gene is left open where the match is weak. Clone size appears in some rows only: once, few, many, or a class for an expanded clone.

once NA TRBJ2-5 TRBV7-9 TGTGCCAGCAGCTTCCAAAACAGGGATGAGACCCAGTACTTC CASSFQNRDETQYF
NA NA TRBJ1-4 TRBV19 TGTGCCAGTAGTATAGAGGGAACCTATGAAAAACTGTTTTTT CASSIEGTYEKLFF
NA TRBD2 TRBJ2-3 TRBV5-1 TGCGCCAGCAGCGGCGGGACTAGCGGGAGTAGGACAGATACGCAGTATTTT CASSGGTSGSRTDTQYF
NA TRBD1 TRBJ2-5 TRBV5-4 TGTGCCAGCAGCTTGGTTAGGACAGGAGGAGCAGAGACCCAGTACTTC CASSLVRTGGAETQYF
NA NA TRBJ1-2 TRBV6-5 TGTGCCAGCAGTTACAGAACAGGGAGCGGCTACACCTTC CASSYRTGSGYTF
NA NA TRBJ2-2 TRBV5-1 TGCGCCAGCAGCTTGCGTAATGGGCGGGAAAGCGGGGAGCTGTTTTTT CASSLRNGRESGELFF
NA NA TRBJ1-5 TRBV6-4 TGTGCCAGCAGTCGAGAGCTTAGCAATCAGCCCCAGCATTTT CASSRELSNQPQHF
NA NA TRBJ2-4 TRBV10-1 TGCGCCAGCAGTGAGTCGGGAGAAAACATTCAGTACTTC CASSESGENIQYF
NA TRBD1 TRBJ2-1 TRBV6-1 TGTGCCAGCTTGAGGGACAGGGTATCAGATGAGCAGTTCTTC CASLRDRVSDEQFF
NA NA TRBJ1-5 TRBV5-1 TGCGCCAGCAGCTTCGACGGTAGCAATCAGCCCCAGCATTTT CASSFDGSNQPQHF
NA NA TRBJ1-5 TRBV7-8 TGTGCCAGCAGCCGAGGTAGAGATCAGCCCCAGCATTTT CASSRGRDQPQHF
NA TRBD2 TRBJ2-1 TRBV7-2 TGTGCCAGCAGCCCCGGACTAGCGGGGACCTACAATGAGCAGTTCTTC CASSPGLAGTYNEQFF
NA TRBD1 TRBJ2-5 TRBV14 TGTGCCAGCAGCCTTCTACAGGGGGAGACCCAGTACTTC CASSLLQGETQYF
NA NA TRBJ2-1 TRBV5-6 TGTGCCAGCAGCTTGGTGAACTCATGGGTGGTCTTC CASSLVNSWVVF
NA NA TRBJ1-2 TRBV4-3 TGCGCCAGCAGCCAAGATCTCGAGGGTGGGGGATACGGCTACACCTTC CASSQDLEGGGYGYTF
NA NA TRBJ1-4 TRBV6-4 TGTGCCAGCAGTTTGGAGGTGAATGAAAAACTGTTTTTT CASSLEVNEKLFF
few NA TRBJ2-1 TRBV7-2 TGTGCCAGCAGCTCTGGGCGGCGAAGCTACAATGAGCAGTTCTTC CASSSGRRSYNEQFF
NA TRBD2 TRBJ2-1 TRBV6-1 TGTGCCAGCAGTGCGGCAACTGGGAGGGGCGGGAATGAGCAGTTCTTC CASSAATGRGGNEQFF
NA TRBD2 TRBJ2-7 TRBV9 TGTGCCAGCAGCGTAGGCCCTAGCGGGGGCTACGAGCAGTACTTC CASSVGPSGGYEQYF
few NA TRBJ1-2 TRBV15 TGTGCCACCAGCAGAGGCAATGGTGGCTACACCTTC CATSRGNGGYTF
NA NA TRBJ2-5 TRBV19 TGTGCCAGTAGTCCGATGGCAACGACTATAAGTATACAAGAGACCCAGTACTTC CASSPMATTISIQETQYF
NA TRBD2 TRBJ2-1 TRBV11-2 TGTGCCAGCAGCTTAGTGCATGGCGGGAGCAATGAGCAGTTCTTC CASSLVHGGSNEQFF
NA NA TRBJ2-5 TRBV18 TGTGCCAGCTCAGGCCAAGAGACCCAGTACTTC CASSGQETQYF
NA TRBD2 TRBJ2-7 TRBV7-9 TGTGCCAGCAGCAGAACTAGCGGGAGCTCCTACGAGCAGTACTTC CASSRTSGSSYEQYF
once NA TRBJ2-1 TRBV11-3 TGTGCCAGCAGCTTAGGGACGTCAAGCGTCAATGAGCAGTTCTTC CASSLGTSSVNEQFF
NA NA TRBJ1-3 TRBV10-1 TGCGCCAGCAGTGACCGCACTCGAAACACCATATATTTT CASSDRTRNTIYF
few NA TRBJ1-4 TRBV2 TGTGCCAGCCAAGGGTCAACTAATGAAAAACTGTTTTTT CASQGSTNEKLFF
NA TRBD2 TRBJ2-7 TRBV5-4 TGTGCCAGCAGCTTAGGACTAGCGGGACTCTACGAGCAGTACTTC CASSLGLAGLYEQYF
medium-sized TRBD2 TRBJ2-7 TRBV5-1 TGCGCCAGCAGTCTTACGGATAGCGGGATGTACGAGCAGTACTTC CASSLTDSGMYEQYF
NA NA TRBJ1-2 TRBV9 TGTGCCAGCAGCGGAGATTCAGGCTACACCTTC CASSGDSGYTF
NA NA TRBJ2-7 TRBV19 TGTGCCAGTAGTTTCAGGGGCGGCGAGCAGTACTTC CASSFRGGEQYF
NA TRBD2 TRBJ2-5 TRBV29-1 TGCAGCGTCGAGGGACTAGCAACCCAAGAGACCCAGTACTTC CSVEGLATQETQYF
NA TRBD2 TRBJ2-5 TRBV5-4 TGTGCCAGCAGCTTGGGGGCCGCAGCGGGGGGTCAAGAGACCCAGTACTTC CASSLGAAAGGQETQYF
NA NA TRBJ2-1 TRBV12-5 TGTGCTAGTGGTTTGTTAGGGAGCCCAAATGGCAATGAGCAGTTCTTC CASGLLGSPNGNEQFF
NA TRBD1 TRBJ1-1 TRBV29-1 TGCAGCGCTGACCCGACAGGGGGGACTGAAGCTTTCTTT CSADPTGGTEAFF
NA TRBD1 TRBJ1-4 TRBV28 TGTGCCAGCAGTTTTCCAGGGGGCAATGAAAAACTGTTTTTT CASSFPGGNEKLFF
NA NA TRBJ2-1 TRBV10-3 TGTGCCATCAGAACGGTTGAGCAGTTCTTC CAIRTVEQFF
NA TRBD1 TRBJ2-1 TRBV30 TGTGCCTGGAGTGTACTGGGACAGGGGAATCCGGGAGGTTACAATGAGCAGTTCTTC CAWSVLGQGNPGGYNEQFF
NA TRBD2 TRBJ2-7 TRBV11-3 TGTGCCAGCAGCTTAGGATATGGGACTACCTACGAGCAGTACTTC CASSLGYGTTYEQYF
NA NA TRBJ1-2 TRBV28 TGTGCCAGCAGAATACAGGAAAACTATGGCTACACCTTC CASRIQENYGYTF
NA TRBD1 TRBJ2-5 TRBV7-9 TGTGCCAGCACCCAACAGGGGGCGAATTGGGAGACCCAGTACTTC CASTQQGANWETQYF
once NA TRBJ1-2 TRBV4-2 TGTGCCAGCAGCCAAGGATTCAGGACAGCTAACTATGGCTACACCTTC CASSQGFRTANYGYTF
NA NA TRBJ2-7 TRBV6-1 TGTGCCAGCAGGAAGGAGGGGGTCTCCTACGAGCAGTACTTC CASRKEGVSYEQYF
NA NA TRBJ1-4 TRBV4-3 TGCGCCAGCAGCCAAGGGGTAGGGGGAGTCATAGAAAAACTGTTTTTT CASSQGVGGVIEKLFF
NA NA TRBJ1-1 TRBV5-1 TGCGCCAGCAACGACCAACGGGGGGCGGGTGAGGGTGAAGCTTTCTTT CASNDQRGAGEGEAFF
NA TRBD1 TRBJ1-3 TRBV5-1 TGCGCCAGCAGCTCAGGGACAGGGGGCTCTCAATCCATATATTTT CASSSGTGGSQSIYF
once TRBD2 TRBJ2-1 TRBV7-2 TGTGCCAGCAGCCCCTTCGGGGGAGGGTACAATGAGCAGTTCTTC CASSPFGGGYNEQFF
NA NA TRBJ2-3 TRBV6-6 TGTGCCAGCAGTGACAGCACAGATACGCAGTATTTT CASSDSTDTQYF
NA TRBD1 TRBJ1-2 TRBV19 TGTGCCAGTAGTGAGAGACAGGGGGCGGAAGGCTACACCTTC CASSERQGAEGYTF
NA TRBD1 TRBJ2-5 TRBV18 TGTGCCAGCTCACCACGCCAGCCTGGGACAGGGCCAGGAGAGACCCAGTACTTC CASSPRQPGTGPGETQYF
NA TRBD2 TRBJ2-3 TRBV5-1 TGCGCCAGCAGCTTGGACGGGACTACACACACAGATACGCAGTATTTT CASSLDGTTHTDTQYF
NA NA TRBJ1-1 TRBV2 TGTGCCAGCAAGCCAGAATTGAACACTGAAGCTTTCTTT CASKPELNTEAFF
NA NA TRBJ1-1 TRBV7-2 TGTGCCAGCAGCTCCCTTGTAGGGGGAAACACTGAAGCTTTCTTT CASSSLVGGNTEAFF
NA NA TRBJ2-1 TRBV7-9 TGTGCCAGCAGCGAAAAAGCCTCTTACAATGAGCAGTTCTTC CASSEKASYNEQFF
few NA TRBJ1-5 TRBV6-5 TGTGCCAGCAGTTACAATGGGGGGCGAGAGCCCCAGCATTTT CASSYNGGREPQHF